Described below is a single TCR beta chain sequence and its context. These data come from a study of blood T cell repertoires in COVID-19. Study-wide background: Acute and convalescent COVID-19 specimens originated in the United States, Italy and Spain. The cDNA or gDNA used as material had been derived from T cells, B-cell-depleted T cells, or PBMCs.

Enrolment of Seattle patients took place during active infection, and they were followed longitudinally. Germline values: CDR1 SNHLY, CDR2 FYNNEI. The CDR3 covers 11 residues. V was pared by 7 bases and J by 5 bases, with 6 bases between. As originally analysed: Researchers report that nucleated cell counts were estimated from reference gene primer amplification. Method: immunoSEQ multiplex PCR; TCRdb's copy keeps in-frame clones and lacks some. Clone size and V and J calls were adopted from that table, with D and trimming inferred from the DNA. The sample has under 350,000 clones; roughly 90% are singletons.

The chain employs TRBV2 and TRBJ2-1; D is unclear. The sequencing sample was made of peripheral blood. The receptor was derived from a woman aged 30 to 39 with COVID-19, enrolled during active disease. The CDR3 region is CASKSDNEQFF. DNA for the CDR3: TGTGCCAGCAAGAGTGACAATGAGCAGTTCTTC.